Each of the 12 T cell receptor beta chains below was sequenced from the same sample in a study of STAT3 mutations in large granular lymphocyte leukemia. This table comes from immunoSEQ multiplex PCR, and its TCRdb copy is limited to in-frame clones, with some not included. The data hold about 5,900 clones, with roughly 90% observed a single time. No antigen has been assigned to these receptors. Study outcomes and limitations: In T-cell large granular lymphocyte leukemia, about half of patients showed multiple immunodominant subclonotypes.

The source material was PBMCs. The source of these receptors is a human donor with T large granular lymphocyte leukemia. Some clones in this sample may be carry-over from other donors' samples.

The rearrangement uses TRBV27 and TRBJ2-2, with D possibly matching TRBD1 (6 bases). The ends were cut back, 6 bases at V and 3 bases at J, with 11 bases in the middle. The CDR3 totals 14 residues. Looked up from germline, CDR1 is MNHEY and CDR2 is SMNVEV (reference sequence). The chain's CDR3 is CASSRTAYTGELFF. DNA of the CDR3: TGTGCCAGCAGCCGGACAGCGTACACCGGGGAGCTGTTTTTT.

The chain employs TRBV28 and TRBJ2-1; 8 bases match TRBD1. This CDR3 region has 15 residues. The germline gives CDR1 MDHEN, CDR2 SYDVKM. With V trimmed by 7 bases and J by 2 bases, 7 bases remained unmatched. The CDR3 here is CASKPGTGAYNEQFF. DNA of the CDR3: TGTGCCAGCAAACCCGGGACAGGAGCCTACAATGAGCAGTTCTTC.

The rearrangement joins TRBV10-3 to TRBJ2-3; the D gene could be TRBD1 or TRBD2 (6 bases each). Germline V lookup: CDR1 ENHRY, CDR2 SYGVKD. V was shortened by 6 bases and J by 4 bases, with 11 bases between the two germline ends. The CDR3 has 13 residues. In nucleotides, the CDR3 is TGTGCCATCAGAATAGGGGGGTCAGATACGCAGTATTTT. Translated: CAIRIGGSDTQYF.

The chain is built from TRBV5-4 and TRBJ1-5; D ambiguous. Germline CDR1 reads SGHNT; CDR2 reads YYREEE (reference sequence). The CDR3 loop spans 16 amino acids. With 4 bases removed from V and 0 bases from J, the gap between germline ends came to 14 bases. As DNA, the CDR3 is TGTGCCAGCAGCCAAGGACCGGCGTATAGCAATCAGCCCCAGCATTTT. It specifies CASSQGPAYSNQPQHF. Full variable domain (missing parts from reference TRBV5-4 and TRBJ1-5): ETGVTQSPTHLIKTRGQQVTLRCSSQSGHNTVSWYQQALGQGPQFIFQYYREEENGRGNFPPRFSGLQFPNYSSELNVNALELDDSALYLCASSQGPAYSNQPQHFGDGTRLSIL.

The chain is built from TRBV7-9 and TRBJ2-1, with TRBD1 matching 8 bases. Germline values: CDR1 SEHNR, CDR2 FQNEAQ (reference sequence). The V segment lost 5 bases and the J segment 7 bases; nucleotides outside the gene matches: 10. The CDR3 runs 15 residues. The CDR3 nucleotides are TGTGCCAGCAGCCGCGACAGGGGATGGTTGAATGAGCAGTTCTTC. Its protein is CASSRDRGWLNEQFF.

The CDR3 is CASSLGHTREKLFF. DNA of the CDR3: TGTGCCAGCAGCTTAGGACACACAAGGGAAAAACTGTTTTTT. V and J are TRBV7-9 and TRBJ1-4; D gene unclear. The CDR3 is made up of 14 amino acids. Germline values: CDR1 SEHNR, CDR2 FQNEAQ (reference sequence). V lost 1 base and J lost 8, with 11 bases in between.

V usage is TRBV19 and J usage is TRBJ2-7, with TRBD1 as a possible D gene (8 bases). V shed 11 bases and J shed 5 bases, with 22 bases lying between them. This CDR3 has 14 amino acids. CDR1 is LNHDA and CDR2 is SQIVND in the germline V gene (reference sequence). DNA for the CDR3: TGTGCCGTCAGCGGGGCAGGGGGCGTCCACGAGCAGTACTTC. As protein: CAVSGAGGVHEQYF. The full variable domain, in which reference TRBV19 and TRBJ2-7 provide the parts outside the CDR3, is DGGITQSPKYLFRKEGQNVTLSCEQNLNHDAMYWYRQDPGQGLRLIYYSQIVNDFQKGDIAEGYSVSREKKESFPLTVTSAQKNPTAFYLCAVSGAGGVHEQYFGPGTRLTVT.

This sequence joins TRBV10-3 and TRBJ2-7; D is undetermined. Trimming removed 6 bases from V and 3 bases from J, with 9 bases in between. The CDR3 has 12 amino acids. CDR1 is ENHRY and CDR2 is SYGVKD in the germline V gene. CDR3 DNA: TGTGCCATCAGCGAGGACGGCTACGAGCAGTACTTC. Protein product: CAISEDGYEQYF.

The chain combines TRBV18 with TRBJ2-1; D is unresolved. The CDR3 covers 13 residues. Trimming removed 4 bases from V and 4 bases from J, with 8 bases in between. From germline, CDR1 is KGHSH and CDR2 LQKENI. The CDR3 protein is CASSLRDYNEQFF. Here the CDR3 DNA reads TGTGCCAGCTCACTCCGAGATTACAATGAGCAGTTCTTC.

This clone was seen once. The chain is built from TRBV5-1 and TRBJ1-2; perhaps TRBD1 as D (5 bases). The germline CDR1 and CDR2 sequences are SGHRS and YFSETQ. The ends were cut back, 7 bases at V and 6 bases at J, with 19 bases in the middle. The CDR3 totals 14 residues. The CDR3 DNA reads TGCGCCAGCGGCGGGCAGGGAGTTGGGAATGGCTACACCTTC. Its translation: CASGGQGVGNGYTF.

The chain uses TRBV7-2 and TRBJ2-1; tentatively, D is TRBD1 (5 bases). Germline V lookup: CDR1 SGHTA, CDR2 FQGNSA. The CDR3 covers 15 residues. Trimming pared 2 bases from V and 4 bases from J, leaving 12 bases between. The CDR3 DNA follows: TGTGCCAGCAGCTTATCCAGGGAAATTTACAATGAGCAGTTCTTC. Protein sequence: CASSLSREIYNEQFF.

This clone has just one count. The chain is built from TRBV2 and TRBJ2-2; 10 positions match TRBD2. The CDR3 loop spans 17 amino acids. V shed 1 base and J 1 base; nucleotides not matched to a gene: 3. Germline V gives CDR1 SNHLY, CDR2 FYNNEI. The CDR3 spells CASSEESGRGNTGELFF. DNA for the CDR3: TGTGCCAGCAGTGAAGAAAGCGGGAGGGGGAACACCGGGGAGCTGTTTTTT.